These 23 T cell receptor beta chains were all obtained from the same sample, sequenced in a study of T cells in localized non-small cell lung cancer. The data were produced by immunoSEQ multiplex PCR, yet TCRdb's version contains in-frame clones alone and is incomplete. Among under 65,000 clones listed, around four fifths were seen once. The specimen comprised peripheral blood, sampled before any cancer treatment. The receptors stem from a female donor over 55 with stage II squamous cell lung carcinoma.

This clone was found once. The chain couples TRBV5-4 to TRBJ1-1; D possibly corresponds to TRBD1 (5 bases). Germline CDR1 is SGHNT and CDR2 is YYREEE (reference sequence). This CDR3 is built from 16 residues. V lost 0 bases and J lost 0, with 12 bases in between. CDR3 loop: CASSLGGAAVNTEAFF. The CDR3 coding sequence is TGTGCCAGCAGCTTGGGAGGGGCAGCCGTGAACACTGAAGCTTTCTTT.

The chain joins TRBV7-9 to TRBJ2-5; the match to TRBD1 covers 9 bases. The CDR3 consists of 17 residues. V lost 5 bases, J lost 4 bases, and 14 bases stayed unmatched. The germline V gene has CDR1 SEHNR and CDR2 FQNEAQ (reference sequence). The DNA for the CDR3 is TGTGCCAGCAGCCCAGGGACAGGGAGGAATCGGGGAGAGACCCAGTACTTC. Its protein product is CASSPGTGRNRGETQYF.

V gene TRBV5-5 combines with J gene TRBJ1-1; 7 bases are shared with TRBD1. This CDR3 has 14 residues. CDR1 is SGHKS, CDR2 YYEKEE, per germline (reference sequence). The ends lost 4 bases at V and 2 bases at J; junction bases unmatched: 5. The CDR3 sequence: CASSRQGANTEAFF. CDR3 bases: TGTGCCAGCAGCAGACAGGGAGCCAACACTGAAGCTTTCTTT.

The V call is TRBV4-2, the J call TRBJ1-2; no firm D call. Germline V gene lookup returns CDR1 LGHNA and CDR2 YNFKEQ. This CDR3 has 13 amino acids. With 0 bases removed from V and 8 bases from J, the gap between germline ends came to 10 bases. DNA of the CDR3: TGTGCCAGCAGCCAAGATCTTGGGGAGGGCTACACCTTC. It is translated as CASSQDLGEGYTF.

The CDR3 DNA reads TGTGCCAGCAGCAACGGCCACCCCTTTAGGGGCGAGGACTATGGCTACACCTTC. Residues: CASSNGHPFRGEDYGYTF. The chain joins TRBV21-1 to TRBJ1-2; TRBD1, as called in the table, went unchecked against the DNA. TRBV21-1 is a pseudogene locus. The CDR3 covers 18 residues.

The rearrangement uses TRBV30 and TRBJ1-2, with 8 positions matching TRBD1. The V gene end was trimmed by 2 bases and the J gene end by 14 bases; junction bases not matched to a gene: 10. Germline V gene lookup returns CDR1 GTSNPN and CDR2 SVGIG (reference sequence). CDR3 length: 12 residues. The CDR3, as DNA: TGTGCCTGGAGTCCCACGGGACAGGCGGATACCTTC. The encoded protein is CAWSPTGQADTF.

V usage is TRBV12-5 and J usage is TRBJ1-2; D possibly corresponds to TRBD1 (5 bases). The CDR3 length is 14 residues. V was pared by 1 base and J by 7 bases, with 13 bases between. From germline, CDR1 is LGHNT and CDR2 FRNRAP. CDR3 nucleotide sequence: TGTGCTAGTGGTTTGGGGGGGGTTCCGTCTGGCTACACCTTC. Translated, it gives CASGLGGVPSGYTF.

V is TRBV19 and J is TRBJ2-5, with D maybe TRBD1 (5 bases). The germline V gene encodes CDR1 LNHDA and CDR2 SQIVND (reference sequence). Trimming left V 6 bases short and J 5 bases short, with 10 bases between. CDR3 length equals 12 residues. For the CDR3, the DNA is TGTGCCAGTAGACAGTCAGGGGAGACCCAGTACTTC. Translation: CASRQSGETQYF.

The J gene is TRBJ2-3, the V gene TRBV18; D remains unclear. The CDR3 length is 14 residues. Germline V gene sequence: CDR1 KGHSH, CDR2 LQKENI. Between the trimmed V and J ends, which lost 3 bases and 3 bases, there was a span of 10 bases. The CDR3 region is CASSPLGGTDTQYF. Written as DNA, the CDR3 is TGTGCCAGCTCACCCCTCGGTGGTACAGATACGCAGTATTTT.

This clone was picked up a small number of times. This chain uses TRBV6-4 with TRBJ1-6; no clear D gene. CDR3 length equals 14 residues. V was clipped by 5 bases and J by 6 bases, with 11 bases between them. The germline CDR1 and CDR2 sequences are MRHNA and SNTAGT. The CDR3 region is CASSSSPGNSPLHF. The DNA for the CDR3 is TGTGCCAGCAGTTCCTCCCCGGGTAATTCACCCCTCCACTTT.

The CDR3 DNA sequence: TGTGCCAGCAGTGAAGCGCTTCGAGGGGGGGGTGCTTTCTTT. Its protein product is CASSEALRGGGAFF. This chain connects TRBV2 to TRBJ1-1; weak D call: TRBD1 (6 bases). Germline lookup yields CDR1 SNHLY and CDR2 FYNNEI. V dropped 0 bases and J dropped 11 bases, with 16 bases sitting between them. The CDR3 is made up of 14 amino acids.

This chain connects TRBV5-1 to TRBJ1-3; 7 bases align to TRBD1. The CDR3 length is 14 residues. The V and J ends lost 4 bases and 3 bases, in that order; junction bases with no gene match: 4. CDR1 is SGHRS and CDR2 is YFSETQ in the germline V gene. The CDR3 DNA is TGCGCCAGCAGCGCAGGGGGTCTTGGAAACACCATATATTTT. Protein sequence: CASSAGGLGNTIYF.

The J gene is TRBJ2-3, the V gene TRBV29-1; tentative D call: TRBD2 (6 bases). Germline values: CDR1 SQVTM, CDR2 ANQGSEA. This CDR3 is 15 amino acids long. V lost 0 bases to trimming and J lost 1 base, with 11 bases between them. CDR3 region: CSVEDPKRGTDTQYF. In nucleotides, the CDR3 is TGCAGCGTTGAAGATCCCAAGCGGGGCACAGATACGCAGTATTTT.

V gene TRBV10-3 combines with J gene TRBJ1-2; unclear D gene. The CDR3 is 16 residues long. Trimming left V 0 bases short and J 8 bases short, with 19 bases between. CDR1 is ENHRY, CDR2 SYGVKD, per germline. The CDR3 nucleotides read TGTGCCATCAGTGAGTCGCCGTCCTCCCTAATGCGAGGCTACACCTTC. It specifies CAISESPSSLMRGYTF.

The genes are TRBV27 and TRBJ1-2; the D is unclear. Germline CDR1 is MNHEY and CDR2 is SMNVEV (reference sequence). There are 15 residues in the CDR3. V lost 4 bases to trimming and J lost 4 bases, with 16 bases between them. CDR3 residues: CASSYGVGQIYGYTF. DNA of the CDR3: TGTGCCAGCAGTTACGGGGTTGGCCAGATCTATGGCTACACCTTC.

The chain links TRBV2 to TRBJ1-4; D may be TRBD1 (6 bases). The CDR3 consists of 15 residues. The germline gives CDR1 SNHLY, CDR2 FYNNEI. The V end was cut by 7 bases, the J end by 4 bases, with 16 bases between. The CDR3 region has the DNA TGTGCCAGCAACCCCCGGGCAGGGGATAATGAAAAACTGTTTTTT. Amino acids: CASNPRAGDNEKLFF.

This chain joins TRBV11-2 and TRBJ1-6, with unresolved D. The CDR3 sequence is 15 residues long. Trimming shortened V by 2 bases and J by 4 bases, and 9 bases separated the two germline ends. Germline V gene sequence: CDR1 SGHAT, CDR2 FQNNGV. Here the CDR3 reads CASSLRASYNSPLHF. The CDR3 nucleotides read TGTGCCAGCAGCTTAAGGGCCTCTTATAATTCACCCCTCCACTTT.

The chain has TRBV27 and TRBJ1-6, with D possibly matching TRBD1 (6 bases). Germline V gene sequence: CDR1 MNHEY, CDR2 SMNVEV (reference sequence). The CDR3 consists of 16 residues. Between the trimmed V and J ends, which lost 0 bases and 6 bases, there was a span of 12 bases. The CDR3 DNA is TGTGCCAGCAGTTTATCGGGGGGGGGCGCTAATTCACCCCTCCACTTT. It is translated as CASSLSGGGANSPLHF.

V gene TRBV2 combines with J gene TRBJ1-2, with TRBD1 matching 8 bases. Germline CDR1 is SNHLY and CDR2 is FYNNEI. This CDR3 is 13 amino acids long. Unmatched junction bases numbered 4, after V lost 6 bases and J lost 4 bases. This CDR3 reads CASSGTGIYGYTF. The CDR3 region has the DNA TGTGCCAGCAGCGGGACAGGAATCTATGGCTACACCTTC.

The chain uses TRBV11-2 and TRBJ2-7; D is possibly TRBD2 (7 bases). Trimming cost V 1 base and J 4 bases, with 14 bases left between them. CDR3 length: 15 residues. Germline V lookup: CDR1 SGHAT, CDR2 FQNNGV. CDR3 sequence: CASSLVWGGGYEQYF. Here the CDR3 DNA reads TGTGCCAGCAGCTTAGTCTGGGGAGGGGGTTACGAGCAGTACTTC.

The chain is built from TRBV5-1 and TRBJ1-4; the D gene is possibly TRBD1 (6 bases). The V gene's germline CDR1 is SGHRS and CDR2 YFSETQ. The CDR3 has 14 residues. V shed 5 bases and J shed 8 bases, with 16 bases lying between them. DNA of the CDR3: TGCGCCAGCAGTCCTCAGGGGAGTGGGGAAAAACTGTTTTTT. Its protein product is CASSPQGSGEKLFF.

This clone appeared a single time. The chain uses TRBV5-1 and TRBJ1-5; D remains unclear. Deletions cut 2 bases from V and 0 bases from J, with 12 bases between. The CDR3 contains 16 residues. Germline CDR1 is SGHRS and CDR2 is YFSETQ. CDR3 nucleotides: TGCGCCAGCAGCTTAGATGGTTGGGGTAGCAATCAGCCCCAGCATTTT. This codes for CASSLDGWGSNQPQHF.

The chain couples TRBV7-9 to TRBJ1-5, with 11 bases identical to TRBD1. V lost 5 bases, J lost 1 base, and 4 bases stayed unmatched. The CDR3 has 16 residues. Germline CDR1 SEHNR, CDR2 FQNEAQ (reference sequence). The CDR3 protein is CASSLGQGASNQPQHF. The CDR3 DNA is TGTGCCAGCAGCCTAGGACAGGGGGCGAGCAATCAGCCCCAGCATTTT.